Following are 5 T cell receptor beta chains from one sample sequenced in a study of blood T cell repertoires in COVID-19. The assay was immunoSEQ multiplex PCR, and TCRdb's table has in-frame clones only and misses some. The table includes fewer than 150,000 clones, about 85% detected once. Sequencing was done on a sample of peripheral blood. The receptors were sampled from a human donor in a cohort sampled during active COVID-19.

The V call is TRBV30, the J call TRBJ1-2; D perhaps matches TRBD1 (5 bases). This CDR3 region has 13 residues. Germline V gene sequence: CDR1 GTSNPN, CDR2 SVGIG (reference sequence). V lost 4 bases and J 4 bases, leaving 13 bases between the germline ends. CDR3 amino acids: CAWMKGFGYGYTF. The CDR3 nucleotides read TGTGCCTGGATGAAGGGGTTTGGCTATGGCTACACCTTC. Using reference TRBV30 and TRBJ1-2 for the parts outside the CDR3, the full variable domain is SQTIHQWPATLVQPVGSPLSLECTVEGTSNPNLYWYRQAAGRGLQLLFYSVGIGQISSEVPQNLSASRPQDRQFILSSKKLLLSDSGFYLCAWMKGFGYGYTFGSGTRLTVV.

This clone was counted once. This chain joins TRBV6-5 and TRBJ2-7; a weak D match, TRBD1 (5 bases). Trimming removed 5 bases at V and 4 bases at J, with 9 bases between. CDR1 and CDR2 (germline): MNHEY, SVGAGI. The CDR3 covers 12 residues. CDR3 nucleotide sequence: TGTGCCAGCAGTCTCGACAGATACGAGCAGTACTTC. It yields the protein CASSLDRYEQYF.

This clone was recorded only once. This chain joins TRBV6-2 or TRBV6-3 and TRBJ2-7; D perhaps matches TRBD1 (7 bases). Per the germline V gene, CDR1 is MNHEY and CDR2 is SVGEGT. Trimming pared 5 bases from V and 0 bases from J, leaving 20 bases between. The CDR3 has 17 amino acids. The CDR3 is CASSTAGQQKRSYEQYF. The CDR3 region has the DNA TGTGCCAGCAGTACCGCGGGACAGCAGAAACGCTCCTACGAGCAGTACTTC.

The CDR3 spells CASSVGQGLGDEQYF. In DNA, the CDR3 is TGCGCCAGCAGCGTGGGACAGGGGCTAGGTGACGAGCAGTACTTC. The chain has TRBV5-1 and TRBJ2-7; 10 bases align to TRBD1. J lost 5 bases, V lost 4 bases, and 9 bases had no gene match. This CDR3 has 15 amino acids. CDR1 SGHRS and CDR2 YFSETQ come from the germline V gene.

V is TRBV5-1 and J is TRBJ2-3, with 9 bases that match TRBD1. The CDR3 covers 15 residues. Trimming removed 2 bases from V and 6 bases from J; junction bases left unmatched: 7. CDR1 and CDR2 (germline): SGHRS, YFSETQ. The CDR3 nucleotides are TGCGCCAGCAGCTTAAATAGGGACAGGGCGGATACGCAGTATTTT. It translates to CASSLNRDRADTQYF.